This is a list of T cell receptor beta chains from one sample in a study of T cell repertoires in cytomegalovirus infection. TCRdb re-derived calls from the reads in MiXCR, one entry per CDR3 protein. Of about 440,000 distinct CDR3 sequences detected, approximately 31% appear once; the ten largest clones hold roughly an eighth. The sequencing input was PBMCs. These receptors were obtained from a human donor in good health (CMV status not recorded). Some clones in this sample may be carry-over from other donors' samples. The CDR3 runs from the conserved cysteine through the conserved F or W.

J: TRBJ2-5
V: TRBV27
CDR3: CASSFLQETQYF

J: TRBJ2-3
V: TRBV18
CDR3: CASSPGHLPGDTQYF

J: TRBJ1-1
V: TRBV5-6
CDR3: CASSLAPQKNTEAFF

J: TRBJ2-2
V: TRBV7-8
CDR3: CASSTRRGEGGELFF

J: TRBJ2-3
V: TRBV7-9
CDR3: CASTPSRTDTQYF

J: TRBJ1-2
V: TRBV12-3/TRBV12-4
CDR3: CASRAGGTGRSYTF

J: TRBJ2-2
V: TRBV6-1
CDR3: CASSERDTGELFF

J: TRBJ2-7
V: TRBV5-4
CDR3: CASSSHGTGGDEQYF

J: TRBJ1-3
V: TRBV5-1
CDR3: CASSWGHRSGNTIYF

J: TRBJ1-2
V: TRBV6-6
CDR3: CASSYDGAVGYTF

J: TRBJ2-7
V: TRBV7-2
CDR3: CASSLDGTSYEQYF

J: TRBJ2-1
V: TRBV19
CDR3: CASREDRGLNEQFF

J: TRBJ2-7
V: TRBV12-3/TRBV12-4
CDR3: CASSLRRNSYEQYF

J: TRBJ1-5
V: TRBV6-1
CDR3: CASVTGLGQPQHF

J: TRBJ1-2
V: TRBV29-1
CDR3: CSAQDKGYGYTF

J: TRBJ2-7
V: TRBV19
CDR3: CASSTTGEDEQYF

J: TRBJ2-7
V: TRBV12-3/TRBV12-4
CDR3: CASSILGQTYEQYF

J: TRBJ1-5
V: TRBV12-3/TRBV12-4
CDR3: CASSSGQLSNQPQHF

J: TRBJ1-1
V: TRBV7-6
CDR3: CASSPPWGGTEAFF

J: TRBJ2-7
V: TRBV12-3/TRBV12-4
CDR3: CASTLRGDSYEQYF

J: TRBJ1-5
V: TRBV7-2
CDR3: CASSRDRSAYSNQPQHF

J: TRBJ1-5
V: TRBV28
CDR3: CASGAPGDTKAQHF

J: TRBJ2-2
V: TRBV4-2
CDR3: CASSQVGAGVLTGELFF

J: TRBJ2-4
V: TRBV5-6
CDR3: CASSPEGQGPVENIQYF